Below, 32 T cell receptor beta chains from the same sample are listed, as sequenced in a study of identical twins. TCRdb itself ran the 5' RACE reads through MiXCR, one entry per CDR3 protein. The table records roughly 1,500,000 distinct CDR3 sequences, about 30% of them present only once. The sequenced sample was cord blood. All receptors come from a newborn girl in good health.

Ten or more counts support this clonotype. The chain is built from TRBV29-1 and TRBJ2-7, with D perhaps TRBD1 (5 bases). From germline, CDR1 is SQVTM and CDR2 ANQGSEA. The CDR3 sequence is 13 residues long. Trimming removed 4 bases at V and 6 bases at J, with 16 bases between. The CDR3 region is CSVVTGPPSEQYF. Written as DNA, the CDR3 is TGCAGCGTTGTCACAGGTCCTCCGAGCGAGCAGTACTTC.

There are a few counts of this clonotype. This chain uses TRBV20-1 with TRBJ2-3; 12 nucleotides line up with TRBD1. Looked up from germline, CDR1 is DFQATT and CDR2 is SNEGSKA (reference sequence). The CDR3 length is 14 residues. J was trimmed by 1 base and V by 6 bases; bases with no gene match: 2. The CDR3 here is CSAGTGGGTDTQYF. The CDR3 DNA is TGCAGTGCCGGGACAGGGGGCGGCACAGATACGCAGTATTTT.

V and J are TRBV20-1 and TRBJ2-3, with a weak D call TRBD2 (5 bases). Germline loops: CDR1 DFQATT, CDR2 SNEGSKA (reference sequence). V was clipped by 6 bases and J by 9 bases, with 13 bases between them. The CDR3 runs 11 residues. CDR3 coding DNA: TGCAGTGCGGAGGCAGCTTACACGCAGTATTTT. This sequence encodes CSAEAAYTQYF.

J is TRBJ2-3 and V is TRBV13; 9 positions match TRBD2. From germline, CDR1 is PRHDT and CDR2 FYEKMQ (reference sequence). The CDR3 has 17 amino acids. V trimming: 1 base; J trimming: 1 base; junction bases outside the gene matches: 6. CDR3: CASSLDPLAGGTDTQYF. CDR3 nucleotide sequence: TGTGCCAGCAGCTTAGATCCTTTAGCGGGAGGCACAGATACGCAGTATTTT.

The chain has TRBV20-1 and TRBJ1-2; TRBD1 agrees at 7 bases. Germline V gene lookup returns CDR1 DFQATT and CDR2 SNEGSKA (reference sequence). Trimming cost V 6 bases and J 8 bases; bases outside gene matches: 12. CDR3 length equals 13 residues. CDR3 sequence reads: CSATDSNRGGYTF. The CDR3 DNA reads as TGCAGTGCCACAGACTCTAACAGGGGCGGCTACACCTTC.

This clonotype was observed a few times. The rearrangement joins TRBV20-1 to TRBJ2-1; the D is unclear. The CDR3 runs 12 residues. The germline gives CDR1 DFQATT, CDR2 SNEGSKA (reference sequence). Trimming removed 3 bases from V and 6 bases from J, with 9 bases in between. The CDR3 spells CSASPGSNEQFF. CDR3 DNA sequence: TGCAGTGCTAGCCCCGGTAGCAATGAGCAGTTCTTC.

The genes are TRBV6-5 and TRBJ2-3, with 11 bases identical to TRBD2. Germline loops: CDR1 MNHEY, CDR2 SVGAGI. V dropped 4 bases and J dropped 4; count of bases not matched to a gene: 16. This CDR3 is 19 amino acids long. CDR3 loop: CASSSSGRSLPYSADTQYF. The CDR3 DNA is TGTGCCAGCAGTTCTAGCGGGAGGTCACTCCCTTATAGCGCAGATACGCAGTATTTT.

This clonotype was picked up a small number of times. A much more abundant neighbour one base away suggests this may be a read error. The chain combines TRBV2 with TRBJ1-1; D is unclear. The CDR3 runs to 11 residues. CDR1 is SNHLY and CDR2 is FYNNEI in the germline V gene. The V and J ends lost 3 bases and 3 bases respectively, with 2 bases between them. The CDR3 coding sequence is TGTGCCAGCAGTGAGGACACTGAAGCTTTCTTT. Amino acids: CASSEDTEAFF.

This clonotype occurred a few times. The CDR3 nucleotides are TGTGCCAGCAGCCAACACTACGGGGGGGCGCGCACAGATACGCAGTATTTT. This gives the protein CASSQHYGGARTDTQYF. The rearrangement links TRBV3-1 to TRBJ2-3; 8 bases line up with TRBD2. V trimming: 2 bases; J trimming: 1 base; junction bases outside the gene matches: 8. The CDR3 runs 17 residues. Germline lookup yields CDR1 LGHDT and CDR2 YNNKEL (reference sequence).

The chain recombines TRBV6-5 with TRBJ1-2; possibly TRBD1 for D (6 bases). The CDR3 length is 22 residues. Deletions cut 0 bases from V and 4 bases from J, with 33 bases between. Germline V lookup: CDR1 MNHEY, CDR2 SVGAGI. CDR3 sequence: CASSYSRQESLWLHHNLYGYTF. Here the CDR3 DNA reads TGTGCCAGCAGTTACTCGAGACAGGAATCTCTATGGCTACACCACAACCTCTATGGCTACACCTTC.

V gene TRBV7-2 combines with J gene TRBJ2-1; 8 nucleotides align to TRBD1. This CDR3 contains 17 residues. V lost 1 base and J lost 2; bases outside the gene matches: 7. Germline lookup yields CDR1 SGHTA and CDR2 FQGNSA. The CDR3 DNA follows: TGTGCCAGCAGCTTAGTATCCCAGGGGGCGACCTACAATGAGCAGTTCTTC. Its translation is CASSLVSQGATYNEQFF.

There are many counts of this clonotype. The chain couples TRBV28 to TRBJ1-2; unclear D gene. V lost 1 base to trimming and J lost 2 bases, with 8 bases between them. This CDR3 has 14 amino acids. CDR1 MDHEN and CDR2 SYDVKM come from the germline V gene. The CDR3 bases are TGTGCCAGCAGTTTATACGTCAGCAACTATGGCTACACCTTC. It translates to CASSLYVSNYGYTF.

The genes are TRBV3-1 and TRBJ2-1; 8 bases are a match to TRBD2. The CDR3 contains 16 residues. J was trimmed by 0 bases and V by 2 bases; bases with no gene match: 3. CDR1 is LGHDT, CDR2 YNNKEL, per germline (reference sequence). As DNA, the CDR3 is TGTGCCAGCAGCCAACCCAGCGGGAGCTCCTACAATGAGCAGTTCTTC. Protein product: CASSQPSGSSYNEQFF.

This clonotype was seen a handful of times. CDR3 nucleotides: TGTGCCAGCAGTCCGGGACCTCTCGGAAACACTGAAGCTTTCTTT. This codes for CASSPGPLGNTEAFF. This chain joins TRBV27 and TRBJ1-1; a possible D gene is TRBD1 (5 bases). The CDR3 runs to 15 residues. CDR1 and CDR2 from the germline V gene are MNHEY and SMNVEV (reference sequence). V shed 5 bases and J shed 2 bases, with 15 bases lying between them.

This chain connects TRBV10-1 to TRBJ1-2; D call uncertain. CDR3 length: 13 residues. Trimming removed 2 bases from V and 4 bases from J, with 8 bases in between. From germline, CDR1 is WNHNN and CDR2 SYGVQD (reference sequence). The CDR3 loop reads CASSEGVSYGYTF. CDR3 bases: TGCGCCAGCAGTGAGGGGGTCTCCTATGGCTACACCTTC.

This clonotype was seen a handful of times. The chain links TRBV28 to TRBJ1-2, with TRBD1 as a possible D gene (5 bases). This CDR3 has 13 residues. Trimming removed 2 bases from V and 8 bases from J, with 12 bases in between. Germline loops: CDR1 MDHEN, CDR2 SYDVKM. CDR3 residues: CASSLGRERGYTF. The CDR3, as DNA: TGTGCCAGCAGTTTAGGCAGGGAGAGGGGCTACACCTTC.

About this clonotype itself: Mismatch with germline at one junction end may stem from a read error. The chain has TRBV4-1 and TRBJ1-5, with 9 bases that match TRBD1. CDR3 size: 15 residues. CDR1 is MGHRA and CDR2 is YSYEKL in the germline V gene. As DNA, the CDR3 is TGCGCTAGCAGCCTCCTGACAGGGGGAGAGCAGCCCCAGCATTTT. Its protein product is CASSLLTGGEQPQHF.

This rearrangement joins TRBV7-2 to TRBJ2-3, with a weak D call TRBD2 (7 bases). CDR1 is SGHTA, CDR2 FQGNSA, per germline. The CDR3 consists of 15 residues. V shed 3 bases and J shed 4 bases, with 14 bases lying between them. The CDR3 reads CASSLGGGPPDTQYF. CDR3 coding DNA: TGTGCCAGCAGCTTGGGCGGGGGCCCCCCAGATACGCAGTATTTT.

With respect to this clonotype: One end of the junction is discordant with germline, which a read error may explain. The V and J genes are TRBV5-6 and TRBJ1-2; 9 bases are a match to TRBD1. CDR3 length equals 14 residues. Germline CDR1 is SGHDT and CDR2 is YYEEEE. CDR3 amino acids: CAGSPGQGPYGYTF. CDR3 DNA: TGTGCCGGCAGCCCTGGACAGGGGCCCTATGGCTACACCTTC.

This clonotype has just a few counts. The gene calls are TRBV2 and TRBJ2-3; 7 nucleotides line up with TRBD2. Germline V CDR1 and CDR2: SNHLY, FYNNEI. The CDR3 covers 14 residues. V was pared by 8 bases and J by 4 bases, with 9 bases of the junction left unmatched. As DNA, the CDR3 is TGTGCCAGCCGCGCCCGGGGGGTGGCAGATACGCAGTATTTT. It encodes CASRARGVADTQYF.

This clonotype was observed once. This chain uses TRBV5-8 with TRBJ1-2; D unclear. V lost 1 base to trimming and J lost 0 bases, with 16 bases between them. Germline V gene sequence: CDR1 SGHTS, CDR2 YDEGEE. This CDR3 contains 17 residues. CDR3 DNA sequence: TGTGCCAGCAGCTTGAGGCCCTCTCGAGGTCCTAACTATGGCTACACCTTC. Translated, it gives CASSLRPSRGPNYGYTF.

As for this clonotype: Since a much larger clone is just one base distant, this may be a read error. The genes are TRBV4-2 and TRBJ2-3, with 8 bases identical to TRBD2. Germline-derived CDR1 and CDR2 are LGHNA and YNFKEQ. CDR3 length: 15 residues. In DNA form, the CDR3 reads TGTGCCAGCAGCCAAGTTACTAGCGGCACAGATAGGCAGTATTTT. This translates into CASSQVTSGTDRQYF.

This clonotype was detected ten times or more. Relative to the germline gene, one junction end is altered; a read error may explain this. The chain is built from TRBV5-1 and TRBJ2-1; D is perhaps TRBD2 (6 bases). CDR1 SGHRS and CDR2 YFSETQ come from the germline V gene. This CDR3 is 15 amino acids long. The CDR3 is CASSLTGESYNEQFF. The CDR3 DNA reads TGTGCCAGCAGTTTAACGGGGGAGAGCTACAATGAGCAGTTCTTC.

This clonotype appeared a few times. V is TRBV12-5 and J is TRBJ2-5; D unresolved. The V gene lost 6 bases and the J gene lost 3 bases, with 23 bases spanning the gap. Germline values: CDR1 LGHNT, CDR2 FRNRAP. This CDR3 is 17 amino acids long. CDR3 nucleotides: TGTGCTAGTGGAAAGAATAGAGTCCCCACTACTAAAGAGACCCAGTACTTC. This encodes CASGKNRVPTTKETQYF.

This clonotype was counted between two and nine times. The chain uses TRBV5-1 and TRBJ2-6; D ambiguous. Trimming removed 4 bases at V and 0 bases at J, with 11 bases between. CDR3 length equals 16 residues. CDR1 is SGHRS, CDR2 YFSETQ, per germline. The CDR3 DNA sequence: TGCGCCAGCAGCCTGAGACGGCCCTCTGGGGCCAACGTCCTGACTTTC. The encoded protein is CASSLRRPSGANVLTF.

This clonotype was detected only a few times. The chain links TRBV28 to TRBJ2-7; 7 bases match TRBD2. Germline values: CDR1 MDHEN, CDR2 SYDVKM. The ends lost 6 bases at V and 3 bases at J; junction bases unmatched: 8. The CDR3 is 14 residues long. The CDR3 nucleotides read TGTGCCAGCAGATTCATAGCGGGTGGCTACGAGCAGTACTTC. It codes for CASRFIAGGYEQYF. Variable domain in full (rest from reference TRBV28 and TRBJ2-7): DVKVTQSSRYLVKRTGEKVFLECVQDMDHENMFWYRQDPGLGLRLIYFSYDVKMKEKGDIPEGYSVSREKKERFSLILESASTNQTSMYLCASRFIAGGYEQYFGPGTRLTVT.

This clonotype was seen at least ten times. The J gene is TRBJ2-6, the V gene TRBV14; D possibly uses TRBD1 or TRBD2 (5 bases each). In germline, CDR1 is SGHDN, CDR2 FVKESK. The CDR3 is 18 amino acids. Trimming stripped 0 bases from V and 1 base from J, with 13 bases between. The CDR3: CASSQDRLGPSGANVLTF. The CDR3, as DNA: TGTGCCAGCAGCCAAGATCGATTGGGACCGTCTGGGGCCAACGTCCTGACTTTC. Based on the CDR3 plus reference TRBV14 and TRBJ2-6, the full variable domain is EAGVTQFPSHSVIEKGQTVTLRCDPISGHDNLYWYRRVMGKEIKFLLHFVKESKQDESGMPNNRFLAERTGGTYSTLKVQPAELEDSGVYFCASSQDRLGPSGANVLTFGAGSRLTVL.

This clonotype has only a few counts. The J gene is TRBJ2-1, the V gene TRBV6-6; a weak D match, TRBD1 (5 bases). V lost 6 bases and J lost 0, with 12 bases in between. CDR1 MNHNY and CDR2 SVGAGI come from the germline V gene (reference sequence). This CDR3 is 15 amino acids long. CDR3 DNA sequence: TGTGCCAGCAGCCCAATAGACAGCTCCTACAATGAGCAGTTCTTC. It specifies CASSPIDSSYNEQFF.

At least ten counts were recorded for this clonotype. V gene TRBV25-1 combines with J gene TRBJ1-6; D is perhaps TRBD1 (5 bases). This CDR3 comprises 12 residues. The germline CDR1 and CDR2 sequences are MGHDK and SYGVNS. V was trimmed by 11 bases and J by 10 bases, leaving 15 bases between them. The CDR3 loop is CAAGQGDSPLHF. Here the CDR3 DNA reads TGTGCCGCAGGCCAGGGAGACTCACCCCTCCACTTT.

Turning to this clonotype: At one boundary the junction diverges from the germline segment, which might be a read error. V usage is TRBV5-1 and J usage is TRBJ2-3, with 7 bases matching TRBD2. CDR3 length: 15 residues. The germline CDR1 and CDR2 sequences are SGHRS and YFSETQ. CDR3 residues: CASSLEASGTDTRYF. CDR3 in DNA: TGCGCCAGCAGCTTGGAGGCTAGCGGCACAGATACGCGGTATTTT.

There are many counts of this clonotype. This rearrangement joins TRBV10-3 to TRBJ1-5; D may be TRBD1 (5 bases). There are 14 residues in the CDR3. Trimming removed 3 bases from V and 9 bases from J, with 15 bases in between. The germline V gene encodes CDR1 ENHRY and CDR2 SYGVKD. The CDR3 spells CAISDGTFFRPQHF. CDR3 nucleotide sequence: TGTGCCATCAGTGACGGGACTTTTTTTCGGCCCCAGCATTTT.

The chain recombines TRBV11-2 with TRBJ2-7; perhaps TRBD1 as D (5 bases). CDR1 is SGHAT, CDR2 FQNNGV, per germline. V lost 7 bases and J 4 bases, leaving 11 bases between the germline ends. The CDR3 is made up of 12 amino acids. The CDR3 here is CASTGFRYEQYF. As DNA, the CDR3 is TGTGCCAGCACAGGGTTTAGGTACGAGCAGTACTTC.